These 18 T cell receptor beta chains came from one sample sequenced in a study of Ad26.COV2.S vaccination and SARS-CoV-2 variants. Treatment described: some 20 received Ad26.COV2.S at low or high dose, single or two shots; 5 received placebo; per-sample allocation not given. Day 63 after the first injection of vaccine or placebo was the sampling time. TCRdb keeps only in-frame clones here, not all; method: immunoSEQ multiplex PCR. The sample has some 460,000 clones; 80% to 90% are singletons. The sample here was peripheral blood, taken in a trial of Ad26.COV2.S vaccine versus placebo. The receptor set was obtained from a person aged 18-60 years who received the Ad26.COV2.S COVID-19 vaccine or a placebo.

This CDR3 is CAWSVRPGGLNEQFF. The DNA of the CDR3 is TGTGCCTGGAGTGTACGCCCGGGAGGGTTGAATGAGCAGTTCTTC. The chain uses TRBV30 and TRBJ2-1; 8 bases map to TRBD2. Looked up from germline, CDR1 is GTSNPN and CDR2 is SVGIG (reference sequence). The CDR3 spans 15 residues. V lost 0 bases and J lost 7; bases outside the gene matches: 8.

J is TRBJ1-1 and V is TRBV19; D gene unclear. V lost 4 bases and J lost 6, with 18 bases in between. There are 15 residues in the CDR3. The germline CDR1 and CDR2 sequences are LNHDA and SQIVND (reference sequence). The CDR3 DNA sequence: TGTGCCAGTAGTAAATATAAGTTTTCTTGGGCTGAAGCTTTCTTT. Residues: CASSKYKFSWAEAFF.

The DNA for the CDR3 is TGTGCCACCAGCAGAGATCCGGCAGGGCTCTATGGCTACACCTTC. Translated, it gives CATSRDPAGLYGYTF. J is TRBJ1-2 and V is TRBV15; tentative D call: TRBD1 (5 bases). This CDR3 spans 15 amino acids. CDR1 is LNHNV and CDR2 is YYDKDF in the germline V gene (reference sequence). Deletions cut 0 bases from V and 4 bases from J, with 12 bases between.

The chain joins TRBV14 to TRBJ1-4; possible D gene TRBD1, 5 bases. This CDR3 is built from 16 residues. V lost 2 bases to trimming and J lost 7 bases, with 17 bases between them. Germline V CDR1 and CDR2: SGHDN, FVKESK. The CDR3 region is CASSQQQRGLGEKLFF. The CDR3 DNA reads as TGTGCCAGCAGCCAACAACAACGGGGACTTGGTGAAAAACTGTTTTTT.

Details on this clone: The same CDR3 is also encoded by other DNA sequences in this sample. This sequence joins TRBV6-5 and TRBJ2-7, with TRBD2 matching 9 bases. The V and J ends lost 0 bases and 2 bases, in that order; junction bases with no gene match: 2. The CDR3 extends over 15 amino acids. The germline V gene has CDR1 MNHEY and CDR2 SVGAGI. CDR3 loop: CASSYSTSGAYEQYF. The DNA of the CDR3 is TGTGCCAGCAGTTACTCGACTAGCGGAGCCTACGAGCAGTACTTC.

This chain uses TRBV9 with TRBJ1-3, with TRBD1 as a possible D gene (5 bases). CDR1 is SGDLS and CDR2 is YYNGEE in the germline V gene. V was clipped by 5 bases and J by 0 bases, with 21 bases between them. The CDR3 covers 18 residues. The CDR3 DNA reads TGTGCCAGCAGTTCTAGTAAGGTGGACATTCTCTCTGGAAACACCATATATTTT. This gives the protein CASSSSKVDILSGNTIYF.

The chain joins TRBV19 to TRBJ1-1; D is undetermined. CDR3 size: 16 residues. Per germline, CDR1 LNHDA and CDR2 SQIVND (reference sequence). Between the trimmed V and J ends, which lost 5 bases and 0 bases, there was a span of 16 bases. The CDR3 DNA follows: TGTGCCAGTAGTGCCCCTAGGGAGACAATGAACACTGAAGCTTTCTTT. Protein product: CASSAPRETMNTEAFF.

This chain links TRBV9 with TRBJ2-2, with a tentative D call TRBD1 (6 bases). This CDR3 is built from 14 residues. CDR1 is SGDLS, CDR2 YYNGEE, per germline. V dropped 5 bases and J dropped 2 bases, with 10 bases sitting between them. The CDR3 DNA follows: TGTGCCAGCAGGCCACAGGGTAACACCGGGGAGCTGTTTTTT. Its translation is CASRPQGNTGELFF.

CDR3 loop: CATSRDLGSPLHF. The CDR3 DNA reads TGTGCCACCAGCAGAGATTTGGGCTCACCCCTCCACTTT. The gene calls are TRBV15 and TRBJ1-6; no clear D gene. Per germline, CDR1 LNHNV and CDR2 YYDKDF (reference sequence). CDR3 length: 13 residues. The ends were cut back, 0 bases at V and 10 bases at J, with 7 bases in the middle.

This clone has just a few counts. The V call is TRBV4-3, the J call TRBJ1-1; the D gene is possibly TRBD1 (6 bases). The CDR3 consists of 14 residues. V was trimmed by 3 bases and J by 3 bases, leaving 11 bases between them. CDR1 and CDR2 (germline): LGHNA, YSLEER. The CDR3 nucleotides read TGCGCCAGCAGCCACTCCAGGGGAGACACTGAAGCTTTCTTT. It translates to CASSHSRGDTEAFF.

In this sample, this clone turned up a few times. The rearrangement joins TRBV28 to TRBJ1-6; D is undetermined. Germline CDR1 reads MDHEN; CDR2 reads SYDVKM. The length of the CDR3 is 15 residues. V dropped 3 bases and J dropped 7 bases, with 13 bases sitting between them. The CDR3 protein is CASSLSDRWNSPLHF. Here the CDR3 DNA reads TGTGCCAGCAGTTTGTCAGATAGATGGAATTCACCCCTCCACTTT.

Here the CDR3 reads CASSQDLRGMNTEAFF. CDR3 nucleotides: TGTGCCAGCAGCCAAGACCTGCGGGGTATGAACACTGAAGCTTTCTTT. J is TRBJ1-1 and V is TRBV7-2; the D is unclear. The CDR3 spans 16 residues. Trimming removed 5 bases at V and 0 bases at J, with 16 bases between. Germline V gene sequence: CDR1 SGHTA, CDR2 FQGNSA.

The chain uses TRBV27 and TRBJ1-5; 8 bases match TRBD1. The CDR3 is 16 amino acids. Germline V gives CDR1 MNHEY, CDR2 SMNVEV (reference sequence). The V gene end was trimmed by 5 bases and the J gene end by 0 bases; junction bases not matched to a gene: 6. The CDR3 nucleotides are TGTGCCAGCAGTCCCCTGGACAGGGTTAGCAATCAGCCCCAGCATTTT. It yields the protein CASSPLDRVSNQPQHF.

V and J are TRBV3-1 (or the pseudogene TRBV3-2) and TRBJ2-6; 8 bases match TRBD1. Trimming cost V 0 bases and J 2 bases; bases outside gene matches: 9. Per the germline V gene, CDR1 is LGHDT and CDR2 is YNNKEL (reference sequence). This CDR3 is 19 amino acids long. The CDR3 DNA follows: TGTGCCAGCAGCCAAGAATTCGGGACAGGCCGGCCTGGGGCCAACGTCCTGACTTTC. Protein: CASSQEFGTGRPGANVLTF.

The genes are TRBV2 and TRBJ1-5; D possibly corresponds to TRBD1 (6 bases). This CDR3 is built from 15 residues. Trimming left V 6 bases short and J 3 bases short, with 15 bases between. Germline CDR1 SNHLY, CDR2 FYNNEI. The CDR3 is CASSEWDTDNQPQHF. The CDR3 DNA follows: TGTGCCAGCAGCGAGTGGGACACAGACAATCAGCCCCAGCATTTT.

The chain combines TRBV27 with TRBJ1-4; 9 nucleotides line up with TRBD1. The V and J ends lost 0 bases and 7 bases, in that order; junction bases with no gene match: 3. The CDR3 length is 15 residues. CDR1 and CDR2 from the germline V gene are MNHEY and SMNVEV (reference sequence). The CDR3 here is CASSLSNRGREKLFF. Written as DNA, the CDR3 is TGTGCCAGCAGTTTATCGAACAGGGGGCGTGAAAAACTGTTTTTT.

The chain uses TRBV29-1 and TRBJ1-1; D gene uncertain. V was cut by 7 bases and J by 4 bases, with 16 bases left in between. This CDR3 comprises 13 residues. The germline CDR1 and CDR2 sequences are SQVTM and ANQGSEA. DNA of the CDR3: TGCAGCGGCGAGGTAGGCGATCGCACTGAAGCTTTCTTT. Translating it yields CSGEVGDRTEAFF. The full variable domain, its missing parts supplied by reference TRBV29-1 and TRBJ1-1, is SAVISQKPSRDICQRGTSLTIQCQVDSQVTMMFWYRQQPGQSLTLIATANQGSEATYESGFVIDKFPISRPNLTFSTLTVSNMSPEDSSIYLCSGEVGDRTEAFFGQGTRLTVV.

The gene calls are TRBV11-2 and TRBJ2-1, with TRBD2 matching over 13 bases. The CDR3 contains 16 residues. Per germline, CDR1 SGHAT and CDR2 FQNNGV. V dropped 5 bases and J dropped 7; count of bases not matched to a gene: 8. This chain's CDR3 is CASSGRLAGGWNEQFF. DNA for the CDR3: TGTGCCAGCAGCGGGAGACTAGCGGGAGGTTGGAATGAGCAGTTCTTC.